Listed below are T cell receptor beta chains from one sample, sequenced in a study of shared clonotypes between healthy human individuals. The table came from immunoSEQ multiplex PCR; TCRdb's copy has only in-frame clones and leaves some out. The sample shows over 1.5 million clones, 95% to 99% of them seen only once. Sequenced: naive CD4+ T cells sorted from blood. These receptors were taken from a man aged 30-40 years in good health. CDR3s include the opening cysteine and the closing phenylalanine or tryptophan. D genes are given only for firm matches. Clone size is not always given. Where it is, it says once, few, many or a class for expanded clones.

d_call,j_call,v_call,clone_size,cdr3_aa,cdr3_nt
.,TRBJ2-1,TRBV7-3,.,CASSTHQGLGGNEQFF,TGTGCCAGCAGCACCCACCAGGGATTGGGGGGCAATGAGCAGTTCTTC
.,TRBJ2-7,TRBV4-1,.,CASSQEATTWQYF,TGCGCCAGCAGCCAAGAGGCGACTACCTGGCAGTACTTC
TRBD1,TRBJ1-3,TRBV5-1,.,CASSLPGQGNTIYF,TGCGCCAGCAGCTTACCGGGACAGGGCAACACCATATATTTT
TRBD2,TRBJ2-5,TRBV5-1,once,CASSFPLAGGETQYF,TGCGCCAGCAGCTTCCCCCTCGCGGGAGGTGAGACCCAGTACTTC
.,TRBJ2-7,TRBV27,.,CASSLPGSYEQYF,TGTGCCAGCAGTTTACCTGGTTCCTACGAGCAGTACTTC
.,TRBJ2-5,TRBV4-3,.,CASSQGPVGETQYF,TGCGCCAGCAGCCAAGGGCCCGTGGGAGAGACCCAGTACTTC
TRBD2,TRBJ2-7,TRBV5-1,.,CASSSTGPSGSYEQYF,TGCGCCAGCAGCTCTACAGGACCTAGCGGCTCCTACGAGCAGTACTTC
TRBD2,TRBJ2-1,TRBV5-1,once,CASSGRLAGATNEQFF,TGCGCCAGCAGCGGAAGATTAGCGGGAGCCACAAATGAGCAGTTCTTC
.,TRBJ2-7,TRBV7-2,.,CASSLRARSYEQYF,TGTGCCAGCAGCTTAAGGGCCAGGAGCTACGAGCAGTACTTC
.,TRBJ2-5,TRBV6-5,.,CASSYAQHQETQYF,TGTGCCAGCAGTTACGCACAGCACCAAGAGACCCAGTACTTC
.,TRBJ1-3,TRBV18,.,CASSPITGLAPNTIYF,TGTGCCAGCTCACCGATAACCGGGCTAGCTCCAAACACCATATATTTT
TRBD2,TRBJ2-7,TRBV5-4,.,CASSLTSGYEQYF,TGTGCCAGCAGCTTAACTAGCGGTTACGAGCAGTACTTC
TRBD1,TRBJ2-5,TRBV5-1,.,CASSLASTGEETQYF,TGCGCCAGCAGCTTGGCTTCGACAGGGGAAGAGACCCAGTACTTC
TRBD2,TRBJ2-1,TRBV29-1,.,CSVEVAGEYNEQFF,TGCAGCGTTGAAGTAGCGGGAGAGTACAATGAGCAGTTCTTC
TRBD2,TRBJ2-7,TRBV5-1,.,CASRAGTTSYEQYF,TGCGCCAGCAGGGCCGGGACTACCTCCTACGAGCAGTACTTC
TRBD1,TRBJ1-5,TRBV28,.,CASTRDRGFYQPQHF,TGTGCCAGCACCAGAGACAGGGGTTTTTATCAGCCCCAGCATTTT
TRBD1,TRBJ2-1,TRBV2,.,CASSEDRGYNEQFF,TGTGCCAGCAGTGAGGACAGGGGGTACAATGAGCAGTTCTTC
.,TRBJ2-7,TRBV28,.,CASNTLGAFYEQYF,TGTGCCAGCAATACCCTCGGAGCATTCTACGAGCAGTACTTC
.,TRBJ2-7,TRBV15,.,CATSPDRITLSYF,TGTGCCACCAGTCCCGACAGGATTACACTTTCGTACTTC
.,TRBJ1-1,TRBV7-9,.,CASSLTPGPLGTEAFF,TGTGCCAGCAGCTTAACTCCAGGGCCATTGGGCACTGAAGCTTTCTTT
TRBD1,TRBJ2-5,TRBV27,.,CASSSTGGQETQYF,TGTGCCAGCAGTTCAACAGGGGGGCAAGAGACCCAGTACTTC
.,TRBJ2-7,TRBV27,.,CASSYPVSYEQYF,TGTGCCAGCAGTTACCCGGTATCCTACGAGCAGTACTTC
.,TRBJ1-1,TRBV30,.,CAWSLGGPNTEAFF,TGTGCCTGGTCTTTAGGGGGGCCGAACACTGAAGCTTTCTTT
.,TRBJ2-3,TRBV7-8,.,CASSLGRVTSTDTQYF,TGTGCCAGCAGCTTAGGGCGGGTTACTAGCACAGATACGCAGTATTTT
.,TRBJ1-1,TRBV28,.,CASNMRANTEAFF,TGTGCCAGCAATATGAGGGCCAACACTGAAGCTTTCTTT
.,TRBJ2-1,TRBV27,.,CASNQRRVYNEQFF,TGTGCCAGCAATCAAAGGAGGGTCTACAATGAGCAGTTCTTC
.,TRBJ1-5,TRBV25-1,.,CASSPAWGQPQHF,TGTGCCAGCAGCCCGGCTTGGGGTCAGCCCCAGCATTTT
.,TRBJ2-1,TRBV9,.,CASSVGGRDYNEQFF,TGTGCCAGCAGCGTAGGCGGGCGGGATTACAATGAGCAGTTCTTC
.,TRBJ2-1,TRBV25-1,.,CASSERDRYNEQFF,TGTGCCAGCAGTGAAAGAGACAGGTACAATGAGCAGTTCTTC
TRBD2,TRBJ2-3,TRBV5-1,.,CASSPGLAANTDTQYF,TGCGCCAGCAGCCCGGGACTAGCGGCGAACACAGATACGCAGTATTTT
TRBD1,TRBJ2-7,TRBV9,.,CASSGQGSYEQYF,TGTGCCAGCAGCGGACAGGGGTCCTACGAGCAGTACTTC
TRBD1,TRBJ2-1,TRBV10-3,.,CAIRYTGTGNYNEQFF,TGTGCCATCAGATATACCGGGACAGGGAACTACAATGAGCAGTTCTTC
.,TRBJ2-7,TRBV19,.,CASSIWASASYEQYF,TGTGCCAGTAGTATTTGGGCTAGCGCCTCCTACGAGCAGTACTTC
.,TRBJ1-5,TRBV6-1,.,CASSGDIGQPQHF,TGTGCCAGCAGTGGGGACATCGGGCAGCCCCAGCATTTT
TRBD1,TRBJ2-3,TRBV4-3,.,CASSQGTGADTQYF,TGCGCCAGCAGCCAAGGGACAGGGGCAGATACGCAGTATTTT
TRBD1,TRBJ2-5,TRBV7-3,.,CASSLRDRGVQETQYF,TGTGCCAGCAGCTTAAGGGACAGGGGGGTACAAGAGACCCAGTACTTC
TRBD1,TRBJ1-2,TRBV27,once,CASSLFSAVDRGYGYTF,TGTGCCAGCAGTTTATTTTCCGCAGTGGACAGGGGATATGGCTACACCTTC
TRBD2,TRBJ2-1,TRBV6-5,.,CASGSSGRYNEQFF,TGTGCCAGCGGAAGTAGCGGGAGATACAATGAGCAGTTCTTC
TRBD1,TRBJ2-1,TRBV25-1,.,CASEPLIGQGCNEQFF,TGTGCCAGCGAGCCTCTGATCGGACAGGGCTGCAATGAGCAGTTCTTC
.,TRBJ2-3,TRBV19,once,CASSIVGKGQYF,TGTGCCAGTAGTATAGTTGGGAAAGGGCAGTATTTT
.,TRBJ2-7,TRBV6-4,.,CASSEEIADSYEQYF,TGTGCCAGCAGTGAAGAAATCGCTGACTCCTACGAGCAGTACTTC
TRBD2,TRBJ2-1,TRBV7-6,.,CASSLPASGRSNEQFF,TGTGCCAGCAGCTTACCAGCTAGCGGGCGCTCAAATGAGCAGTTCTTC
.,TRBJ1-4,TRBV7-9,once,CASSLTGEEKLFF,TGTGCCAGCAGCTTAACGGGGGAAGAAAAACTGTTTTTT
.,TRBJ2-7,TRBV30,.,CAWSVGQGDLYEQYF,TGTGCCTGGAGTGTAGGTCAGGGGGACTTGTACGAGCAGTACTTC
.,TRBJ2-5,TRBV7-7,.,CASSLAPSQETQYF,TGTGCCAGCAGCTTAGCCCCAAGCCAAGAGACCCAGTACTTC
TRBD2,TRBJ2-3,TRBV28,.,CASSLRLAGVADTQYF,TGTGCCAGCAGTTTACGCCTAGCGGGAGTAGCAGATACGCAGTATTTT
TRBD1,TRBJ1-3,TRBV9,.,CASSPWMTGFGNTIYF,TGTGCCAGCAGCCCGTGGATGACAGGGTTTGGAAACACCATATATTTT
.,TRBJ1-2,TRBV7-9,.,CASSLADIHGYTF,TGTGCCAGCAGCTTAGCGGACATACATGGCTACACCTTC
TRBD1,TRBJ1-1,TRBV27,.,CASSLGTGPNTEAFF,TGTGCCAGCAGTTTAGGGACAGGGCCGAACACTGAAGCTTTCTTT
TRBD2,TRBJ2-1,TRBV6-5,.,CASSRAGASHNEQFF,TGTGCCAGCAGCAGAGCGGGGGCTAGTCACAATGAGCAGTTCTTC
.,TRBJ2-2,TRBV5-1,.,CASSLVGASGELFF,TGCGCCAGCAGCTTGGTGGGGGCGTCCGGGGAGCTGTTTTTT
.,TRBJ1-1,TRBV6-1,.,CAMTGGLENTEAFF,TGTGCCATGACCGGGGGACTGGAGAACACTGAAGCTTTCTTT
.,TRBJ1-1,TRBV4-3,.,CASSLQVAANTEAFF,TGCGCCAGCAGCCTCCAGGTGGCAGCGAACACTGAAGCTTTCTTT
TRBD2,TRBJ2-5,TRBV7-9,.,CASSTTSHQETQYF,TGTGCCAGCAGCACGACTAGCCACCAAGAGACCCAGTACTTC
TRBD2,TRBJ2-7,TRBV5-4,.,CASSPSGSHNEQYF,TGTGCCAGCAGCCCTAGCGGGAGTCATAACGAGCAGTACTTC
.,TRBJ2-3,TRBV14,.,CASSQDLDDTQYF,TGTGCCAGCAGCCAAGATCTTGACGATACGCAGTATTTT
TRBD1,TRBJ2-7,TRBV19,.,CASSIRPGTGTYEQYF,TGTGCCAGTAGTATAAGGCCTGGGACAGGGACCTACGAGCAGTACTTC
TRBD1,TRBJ2-7,TRBV29-1,.,CSVLGTGRSYEQYF,TGCAGCGTTTTGGGGACAGGCCGTTCCTACGAGCAGTACTTC
.,TRBJ2-1,TRBV7-4,.,CASSLGCDNEQFF,TGTGCCAGCAGCTTAGGGTGTGACAATGAGCAGTTCTTC